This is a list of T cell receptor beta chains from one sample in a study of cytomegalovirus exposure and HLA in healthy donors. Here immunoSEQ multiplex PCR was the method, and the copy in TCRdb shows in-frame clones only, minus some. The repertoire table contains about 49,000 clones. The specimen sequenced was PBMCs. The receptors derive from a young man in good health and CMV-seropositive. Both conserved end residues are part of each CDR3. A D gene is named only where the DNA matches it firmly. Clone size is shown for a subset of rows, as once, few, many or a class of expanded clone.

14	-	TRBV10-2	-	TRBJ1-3	TGCGCCAGCAGTGGGCCAGGAACTGGAAACACCATATATTTT	CASSGPGTGNTIYF
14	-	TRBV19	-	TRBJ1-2	TGTGCCAGTAGTATAGATCACTGGAACTATGACTACACCTTC	CASSIDHWNYDYTF
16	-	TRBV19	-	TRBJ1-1	TGTGCCAGTAGTATATCAGGGGATAGACAGAACACTGAAGCTTTCTTT	CASSISGDRQNTEAFF
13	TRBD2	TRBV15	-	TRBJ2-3	TGTGCCACCAGCAGACGGGGGGGGGATACGCAGTATTTT	CATSRRGGDTQYF
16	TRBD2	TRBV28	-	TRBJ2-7	TGTGCCAGCAGTTTGACGAGCGGGAGCTCTCCCTACGAGCAGTACTTC	CASSLTSGSSPYEQYF
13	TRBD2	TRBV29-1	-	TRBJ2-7	TGCAGCGTTGCCCAGCGGGAGTTCGACGAGCAGTACTTC	CSVAQREFDEQYF
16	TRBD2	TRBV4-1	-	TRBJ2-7	TGCGCCAGCAGCCCTATACTAGCGGGAGGGTCCTACGAGCAGTACTTC	CASSPILAGGSYEQYF
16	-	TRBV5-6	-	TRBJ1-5	TGTGCCAGCAGCTTGGCGGGGACACTTGGAAGTCAGCCCCAGCATTTT	CASSLAGTLGSQPQHF
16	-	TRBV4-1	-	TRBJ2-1	TGCGCCAGCAGCCACCTAAAGCGGGCTAGCAGGTATGAGCAGTTCTTC	CASSHLKRASRYEQFF
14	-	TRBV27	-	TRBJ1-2	TGTGCCAGCAGTTTATCGGGGGGATTGGGGGGCTACACCTTC	CASSLSGGLGGYTF
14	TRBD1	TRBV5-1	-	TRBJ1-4	TGCGCCAGCAGCCTCGGGACAGCTAATGAAAAACTGTTTTTT	CASSLGTANEKLFF
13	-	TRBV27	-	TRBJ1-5	TGTGCCAGCAGTATACAGGATAATCAGCCCCAGCATTTT	CASSIQDNQPQHF
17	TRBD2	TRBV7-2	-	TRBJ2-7	TGTGCCAGCAGCCCACCCAACGGGGGGGCCATCTCCTACGAGCAGTACTTC	CASSPPNGGAISYEQYF
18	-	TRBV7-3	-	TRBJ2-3	TGTGCCAGCAGCTTAGGGGGGTTAAAGGAGGAATCCACAGATACGCAGTATTTT	CASSLGGLKEESTDTQYF
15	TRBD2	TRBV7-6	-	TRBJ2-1	TGTGCCAGCAGCCCGAGGACTAGTACCTACAATGAGCAGTTCTTC	CASSPRTSTYNEQFF
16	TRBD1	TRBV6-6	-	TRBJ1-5	TGTGCCAGCAGTTACGCTTGGACAGGGGGAAATCAGCCCCAGCATTTT	CASSYAWTGGNQPQHF
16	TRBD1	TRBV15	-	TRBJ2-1	TGTGCCACCAGCAAACCCGGGACAGGGGGTTACAATGAGCAGTTCTTC	CATSKPGTGGYNEQFF
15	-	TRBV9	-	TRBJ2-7	TGTGCCAGCAGCGTAGCTAGTGGGTACTCCTACGAGCAGTACTTC	CASSVASGYSYEQYF
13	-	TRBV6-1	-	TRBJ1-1	TGTGCCGGCGAGGGTGGGGAGAACACTGAAGCTTTCTTT	CAGEGGENTEAFF
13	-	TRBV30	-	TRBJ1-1	TGTGCCTGGAAGCGACTCCTAAACGCTGAAGCTTTCTTT	CAWKRLLNAEAFF
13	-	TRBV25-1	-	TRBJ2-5	TGTGCCAGCAGCCCTGTGCAGGGCGAGACCCAGTACTTC	CASSPVQGETQYF
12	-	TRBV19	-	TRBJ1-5	TGTGCCAGTAGTACCAGGGAACAGCCCCAGCATTTT	CASSTREQPQHF
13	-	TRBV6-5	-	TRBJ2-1	TGTGCCAGCAGGAGGGGACAAGACAATGAGCAGTTCTTC	CASRRGQDNEQFF
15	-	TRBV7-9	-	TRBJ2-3	TGTGCCAGCAGCTGGCTAGCAGATAGCACAGATACGCAGTATTTT	CASSWLADSTDTQYF
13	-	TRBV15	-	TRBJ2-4	TGTGCCACCAGCAGAGACCGAGGAAACATTCAGTACTTC	CATSRDRGNIQYF
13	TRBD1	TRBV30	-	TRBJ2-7	TGTGCCTGGAGTGCAGGACAGGCCCTCGAGCAGTACTTC	CAWSAGQALEQYF
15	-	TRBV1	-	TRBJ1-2	TGCACCAGCAGCCACTCGGACAGGGAGAGCTATGGCTACACCTTC	CTSSHSDRESYGYTF
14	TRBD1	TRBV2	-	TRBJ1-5	TGTGCCAGCCAGTCCGGGACAGGCGATCAGCCCCAGCATTTT	CASQSGTGDQPQHF
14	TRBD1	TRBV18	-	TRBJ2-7	TGTGCCAGCTCTACGACAGGGTCGGCCATCGAGCAGTACTTC	CASSTTGSAIEQYF
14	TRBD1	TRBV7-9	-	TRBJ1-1	TGTGCCAGCAGCCCCAGGGGGATGGGGGCTGAAGCTTTCTTT	CASSPRGMGAEAFF
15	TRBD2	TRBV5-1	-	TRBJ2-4	TGCGCCAGCAGCGAGCGGGAGGGCCTTGAAAACATTCAGTACTTC	CASSEREGLENIQYF
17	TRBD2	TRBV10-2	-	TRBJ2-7	TGCGCCAGCAGAGGGGGACTAGCGGGAGGGCGAATGGACGAGCAGTACTTC	CASRGGLAGGRMDEQYF
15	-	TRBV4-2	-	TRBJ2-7	TGTGCCAGCAGCCAAGGCCTGACAGCCCCCTACGAGCAGTACTTC	CASSQGLTAPYEQYF
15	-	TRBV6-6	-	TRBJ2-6	TGTGCCAGCAGTTTGGGCAGGGCAGGGGCCAACGTCCTGACTTTC	CASSLGRAGANVLTF
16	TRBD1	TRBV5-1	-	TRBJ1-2	TGCGCCAGCAGATCCACGGGACAGGCCGCTAACTATGGCTACACCTTC	CASRSTGQAANYGYTF
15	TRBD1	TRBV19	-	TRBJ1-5	TGTGCCAGTAGTATAAACGGCAGGGGGAATCAGCCCCAGCATTTT	CASSINGRGNQPQHF
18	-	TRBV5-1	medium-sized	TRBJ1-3	TGCGCCAGCAGCTTGGATTTCGGGGTCACTTCCTCTGGAAACACCATATATTTT	CASSLDFGVTSSGNTIYF
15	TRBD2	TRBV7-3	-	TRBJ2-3	TGTGCCAGCAGCTTACATGGGGGAGGGACAGATACGCAGTATTTT	CASSLHGGGTDTQYF
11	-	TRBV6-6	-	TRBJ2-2	TGTGCCAGCAGCGGGGCCGGGGAGCTGTTTTTT	CASSGAGELFF
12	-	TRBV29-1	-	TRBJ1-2	TGCAGCGTTGATGGGGGGGGCTATGGCTACACCTTC	CSVDGGGYGYTF
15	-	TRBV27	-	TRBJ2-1	TGTGCCAGCAGTTTTATGGGAGTAGGCTACAATGAGCAGTTCTTC	CASSFMGVGYNEQFF
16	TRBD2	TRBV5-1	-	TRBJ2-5	TGCGCCAGCAGCCCAGGGACTAGCGGGAGCGTTGAGACCCAGTACTTC	CASSPGTSGSVETQYF
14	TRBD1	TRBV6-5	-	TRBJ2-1	TGTGCCAGCAGCCCCCGGGCAGGGGGCAGTGAGCAGTTCTTC	CASSPRAGGSEQFF
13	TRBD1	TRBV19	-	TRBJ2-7	TGTGCCAGCCGTGGACAGGCGACCTACGAGCAGTACTTC	CASRGQATYEQYF
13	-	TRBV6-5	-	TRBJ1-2	TGTGCCAGCAGTTACTCCGCCGGCTATGGCTACACCTTC	CASSYSAGYGYTF
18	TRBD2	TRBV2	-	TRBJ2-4	TGTGCCAGCAGTGAATTCTTGACTAGCGATACTTCCAAAAACATTCAGTACTTC	CASSEFLTSDTSKNIQYF
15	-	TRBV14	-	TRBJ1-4	TGTGCCAGCAGCCAAGGCGTCAGGGGAAGGGAAAAACTGTTTTTT	CASSQGVRGREKLFF
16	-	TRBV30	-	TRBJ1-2	TGTGCCTGGAAGAAAGCCCAGGATTACGCAGGGAATGGCTACACCTTC	CAWKKAQDYAGNGYTF
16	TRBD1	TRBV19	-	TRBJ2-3	TGTGCCAGTAGCAGGGACAGGGCTAACCCCACAGATACGCAGTATTTT	CASSRDRANPTDTQYF
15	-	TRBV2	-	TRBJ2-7	TGTGCCAGCAGTGAAGAAGTCGGGAGCTCCTACGAGCAGTACTTC	CASSEEVGSSYEQYF
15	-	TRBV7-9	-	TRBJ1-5	TGTGCCAGCAGCCCGACAGGAATTAGCAATCAGCCCCAGCATTTT	CASSPTGISNQPQHF
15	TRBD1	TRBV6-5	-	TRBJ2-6	TGTGCCAGCAGTGGACAGGACTCTGGGGCCAACGTCCTGACTTTC	CASSGQDSGANVLTF
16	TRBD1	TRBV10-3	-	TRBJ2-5	TGTGCCAGCCTCCTTCGGGGCAGGGGGCGCAGTGAGACCCAGTACTTC	CASLLRGRGRSETQYF